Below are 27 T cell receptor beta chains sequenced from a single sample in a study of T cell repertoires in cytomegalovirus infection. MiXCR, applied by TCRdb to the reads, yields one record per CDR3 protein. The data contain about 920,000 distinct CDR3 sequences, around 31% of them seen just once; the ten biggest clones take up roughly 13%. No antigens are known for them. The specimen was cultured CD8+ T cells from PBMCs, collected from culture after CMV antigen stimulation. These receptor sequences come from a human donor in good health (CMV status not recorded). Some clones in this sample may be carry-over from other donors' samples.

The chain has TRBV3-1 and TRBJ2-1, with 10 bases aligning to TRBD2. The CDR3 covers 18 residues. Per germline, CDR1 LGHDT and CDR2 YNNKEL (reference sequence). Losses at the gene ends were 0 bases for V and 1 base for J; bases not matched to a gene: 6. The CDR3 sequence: CASSQDPGLAASYNEQFF. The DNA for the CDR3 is TGTGCCAGCAGCCAAGACCCCGGACTAGCGGCTTCCTACAATGAGCAGTTCTTC.

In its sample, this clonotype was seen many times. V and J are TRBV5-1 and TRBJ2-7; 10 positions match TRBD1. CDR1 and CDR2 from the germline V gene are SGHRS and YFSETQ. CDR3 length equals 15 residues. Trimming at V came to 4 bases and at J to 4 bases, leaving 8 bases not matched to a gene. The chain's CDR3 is CASSLGQGVVYEQYV. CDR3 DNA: TGCGCCAGCAGCCTTGGACAGGGGGTTGTTTACGAGCAGTACGTC.

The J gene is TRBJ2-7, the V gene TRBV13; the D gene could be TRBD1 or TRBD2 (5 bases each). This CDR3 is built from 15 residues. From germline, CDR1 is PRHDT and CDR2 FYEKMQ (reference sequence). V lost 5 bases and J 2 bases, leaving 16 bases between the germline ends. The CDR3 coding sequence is TGTGCCAGCAGCACCCGAGCCGGGACGGCCTACGAGCAGTACTTC. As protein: CASSTRAGTAYEQYF. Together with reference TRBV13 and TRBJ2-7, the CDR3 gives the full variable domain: AAGVIQSPRHLIKEKRETATLKCYPIPRHDTVYWYQQGPGQDPQFLISFYEKMQSDKGSIPDRFSAQQFSDYHSELNMSSLELGDSALYFCASSTRAGTAYEQYFGPGTRLTVT.

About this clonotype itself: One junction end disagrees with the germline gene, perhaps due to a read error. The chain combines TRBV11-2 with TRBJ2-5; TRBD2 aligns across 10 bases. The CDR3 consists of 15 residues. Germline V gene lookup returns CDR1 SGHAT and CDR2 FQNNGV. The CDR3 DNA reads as TGTGCCAGCACCTTACTAGCGGGGATACAAGAGACCCAGTACTTC. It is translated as CASTLLAGIQETQYF.

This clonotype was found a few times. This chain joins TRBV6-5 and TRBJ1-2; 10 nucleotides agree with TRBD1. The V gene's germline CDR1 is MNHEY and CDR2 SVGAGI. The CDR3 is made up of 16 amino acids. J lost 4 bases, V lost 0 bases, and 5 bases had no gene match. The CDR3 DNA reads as TGTGCCAGCAGTTACTCTGAGACAGGGGGCAGCTATGGCTACACCTTC. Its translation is CASSYSETGGSYGYTF.

The CDR3 region is CASSSITGTEFYSNQPQHF. The CDR3 region has the DNA TGTGCCAGCAGCTCCATAACCGGGACAGAATTCTATAGCAATCAGCCCCAGCATTTT. The gene calls are TRBV7-2 and TRBJ1-5; 7 bases align to TRBD1. CDR3 size: 19 residues. From germline, CDR1 is SGHTA and CDR2 FQGNSA. V dropped 4 bases and J dropped 0; count of bases not matched to a gene: 15.

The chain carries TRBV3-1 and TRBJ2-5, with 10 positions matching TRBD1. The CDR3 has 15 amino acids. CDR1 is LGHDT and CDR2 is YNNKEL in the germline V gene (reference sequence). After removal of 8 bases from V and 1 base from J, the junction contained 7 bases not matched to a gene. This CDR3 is CASGTDRGIQETQYF. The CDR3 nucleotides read TGTGCCAGCGGTACGGACAGGGGGATCCAAGAGACCCAGTACTTC.

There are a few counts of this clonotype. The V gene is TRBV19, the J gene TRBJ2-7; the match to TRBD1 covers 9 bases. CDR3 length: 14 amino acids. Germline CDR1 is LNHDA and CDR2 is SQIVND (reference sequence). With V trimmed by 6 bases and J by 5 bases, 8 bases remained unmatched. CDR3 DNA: TGTGCCAGTAGCTCCCGGGACAGGGCTAACGAGCAGTACTTC. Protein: CASSSRDRANEQYF.

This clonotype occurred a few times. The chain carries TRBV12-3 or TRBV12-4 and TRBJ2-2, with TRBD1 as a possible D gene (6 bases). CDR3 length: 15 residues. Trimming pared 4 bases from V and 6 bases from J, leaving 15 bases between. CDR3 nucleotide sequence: TGTGCCAGCAGTTCATTTCAGGGGTTGCCCGGGGAGCTGTTTTTT. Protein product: CASSSFQGLPGELFF.

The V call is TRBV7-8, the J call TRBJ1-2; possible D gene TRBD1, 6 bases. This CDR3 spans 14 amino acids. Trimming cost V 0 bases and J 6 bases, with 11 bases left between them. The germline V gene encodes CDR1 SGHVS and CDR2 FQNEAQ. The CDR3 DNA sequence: TGTGCCAGCAGCTTAGCCCCAGGGGCCGATGGCTACACCTTC. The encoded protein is CASSLAPGADGYTF.

Here the CDR3 reads CASSHPKGLAGGQGSYNEQFF. The CDR3 DNA reads as TGTGCCAGCAGCCACCCCAAGGGACTAGCGGGGGGGCAGGGGTCCTACAATGAGCAGTTCTTC. The rearrangement uses TRBV9 and TRBJ2-1; TRBD2 matches at 16 bases. The V gene's germline CDR1 is SGDLS and CDR2 YYNGEE. V lost 4 bases, J lost 1 base, and 14 bases stayed unmatched. CDR3 size: 21 residues.

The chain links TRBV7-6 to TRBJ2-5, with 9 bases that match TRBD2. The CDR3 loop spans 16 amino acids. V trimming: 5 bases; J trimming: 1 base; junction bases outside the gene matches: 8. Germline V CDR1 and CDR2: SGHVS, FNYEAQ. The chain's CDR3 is CASSLRVAGAQETQYF. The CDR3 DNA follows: TGTGCCAGCAGCCTTCGGGTAGCGGGGGCCCAAGAGACCCAGTACTTC.

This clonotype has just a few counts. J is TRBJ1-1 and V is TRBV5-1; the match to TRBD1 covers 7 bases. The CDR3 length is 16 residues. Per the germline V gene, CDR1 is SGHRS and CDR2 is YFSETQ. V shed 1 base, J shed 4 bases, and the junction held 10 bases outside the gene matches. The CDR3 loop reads CASSLHLGQSSTEAFF. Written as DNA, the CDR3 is TGCGCCAGCAGCTTGCACCTGGGACAGTCAAGCACTGAAGCTTTCTTT.

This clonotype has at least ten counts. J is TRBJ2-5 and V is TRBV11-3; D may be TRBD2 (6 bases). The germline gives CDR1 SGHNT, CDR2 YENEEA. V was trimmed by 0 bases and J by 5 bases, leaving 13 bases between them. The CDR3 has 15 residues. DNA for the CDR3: TGTGCCAGCAGCTTAGATTCCGGGACTGGGGAGACCCAGTACTTC. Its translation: CASSLDSGTGETQYF. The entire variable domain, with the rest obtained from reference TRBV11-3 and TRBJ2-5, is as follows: EAGVVQSPRYKIIEKKQPVAFWCNPISGHNTLYWYLQNLGQGPELLIRYENEEAVDDSQLPKDRFSAERLKGVDSTLKIQPAELGDSAVYLCASSLDSGTGETQYFGPGTRLLVL.

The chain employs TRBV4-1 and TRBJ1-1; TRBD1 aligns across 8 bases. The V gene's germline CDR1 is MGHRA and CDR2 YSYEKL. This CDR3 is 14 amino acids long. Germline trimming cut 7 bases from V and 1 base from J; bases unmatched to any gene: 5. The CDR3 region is CASTRTGSNTEAFF. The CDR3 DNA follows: TGCGCCAGCACCCGGACAGGGTCGAACACTGAAGCTTTCTTT.

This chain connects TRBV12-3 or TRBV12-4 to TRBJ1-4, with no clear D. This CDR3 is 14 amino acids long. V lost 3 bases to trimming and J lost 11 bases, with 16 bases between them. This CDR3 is CASSFIEDPGKLFF. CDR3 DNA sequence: TGTGCCAGCAGTTTTATTGAGGACCCTGGGAAACTGTTTTTT.

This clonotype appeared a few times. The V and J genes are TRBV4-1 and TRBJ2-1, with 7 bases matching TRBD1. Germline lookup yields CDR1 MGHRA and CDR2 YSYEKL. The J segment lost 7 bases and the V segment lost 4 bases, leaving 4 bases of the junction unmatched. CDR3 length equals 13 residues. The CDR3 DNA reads TGCGCCAGCAGCCTACGACAGGGAAATGAGCAGTTCTTC. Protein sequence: CASSLRQGNEQFF.

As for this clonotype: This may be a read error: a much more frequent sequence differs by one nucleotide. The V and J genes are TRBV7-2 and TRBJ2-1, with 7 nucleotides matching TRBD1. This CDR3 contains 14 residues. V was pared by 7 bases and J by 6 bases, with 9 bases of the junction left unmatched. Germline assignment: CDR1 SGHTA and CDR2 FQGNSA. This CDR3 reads CASNRDSMGNEQFF. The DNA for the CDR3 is TGTGCCAGCAACAGGGACAGTATGGGCAATGAGCAGTTCTTC.

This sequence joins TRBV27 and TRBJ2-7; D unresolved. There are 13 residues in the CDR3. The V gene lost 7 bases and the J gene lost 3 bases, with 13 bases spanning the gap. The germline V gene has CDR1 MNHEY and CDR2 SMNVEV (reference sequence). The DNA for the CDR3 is TGTGCCAGCATCTCCGGACGGAACTACGAGCAGTACTTC. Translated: CASISGRNYEQYF.

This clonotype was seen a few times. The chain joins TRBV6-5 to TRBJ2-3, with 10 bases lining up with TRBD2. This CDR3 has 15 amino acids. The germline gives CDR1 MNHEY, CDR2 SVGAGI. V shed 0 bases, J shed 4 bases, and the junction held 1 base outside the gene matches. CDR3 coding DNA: TGTGCCAGCAGTTACTCCGGACTAGCGGCAGATACGCAGTATTTT. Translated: CASSYSGLAADTQYF.

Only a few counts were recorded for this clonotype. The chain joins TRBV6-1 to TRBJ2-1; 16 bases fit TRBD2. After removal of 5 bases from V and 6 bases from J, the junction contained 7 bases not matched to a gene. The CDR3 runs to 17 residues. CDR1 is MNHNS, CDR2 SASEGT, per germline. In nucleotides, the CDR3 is TGTGCCAGCAGTCCCGGGACTAGCGGGGGGGCCTTCAATGAGCAGTTCTTC. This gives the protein CASSPGTSGGAFNEQFF.

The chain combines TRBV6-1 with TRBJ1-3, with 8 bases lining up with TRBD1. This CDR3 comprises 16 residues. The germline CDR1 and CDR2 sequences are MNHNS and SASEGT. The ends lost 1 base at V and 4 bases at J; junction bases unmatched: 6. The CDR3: CASSEEGTGAGNTIYF. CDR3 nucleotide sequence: TGTGCCAGCAGTGAAGAGGGGACAGGAGCGGGAAACACCATATATTTT.

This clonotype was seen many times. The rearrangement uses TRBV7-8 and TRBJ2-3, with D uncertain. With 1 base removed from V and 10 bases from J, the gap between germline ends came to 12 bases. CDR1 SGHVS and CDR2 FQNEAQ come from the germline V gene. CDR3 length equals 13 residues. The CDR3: CASSLGAAQAQYF. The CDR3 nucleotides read TGTGCCAGCAGCTTAGGGGCGGCCCAAGCGCAGTATTTT.

CDR3 in DNA: TGTGCCAGCAGTTACAACTCCGGATCTAACTATGGCTACACCTTC. Translated, it gives CASSYNSGSNYGYTF. The rearrangement joins TRBV6-5 to TRBJ1-2; no firm D call. V lost 2 bases and J 0 bases, leaving 10 bases between the germline ends. CDR1 MNHEY and CDR2 SVGAGI come from the germline V gene. This CDR3 is 15 amino acids long.

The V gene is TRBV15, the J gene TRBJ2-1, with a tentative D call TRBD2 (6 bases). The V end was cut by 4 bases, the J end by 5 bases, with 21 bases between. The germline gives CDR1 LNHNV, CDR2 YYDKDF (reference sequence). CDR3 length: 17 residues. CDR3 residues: CATSTPEWGEGNNEQFF. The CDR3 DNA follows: TGTGCCACCAGCACCCCTGAGTGGGGGGAAGGGAACAATGAGCAGTTCTTC.

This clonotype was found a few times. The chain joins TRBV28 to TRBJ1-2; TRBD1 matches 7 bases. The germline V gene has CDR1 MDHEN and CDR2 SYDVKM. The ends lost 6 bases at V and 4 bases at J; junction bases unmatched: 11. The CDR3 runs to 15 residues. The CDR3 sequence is CASRVLIGGRYGYTF. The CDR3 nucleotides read TGTGCCAGCAGGGTTCTCATAGGGGGCCGCTATGGCTACACCTTC.

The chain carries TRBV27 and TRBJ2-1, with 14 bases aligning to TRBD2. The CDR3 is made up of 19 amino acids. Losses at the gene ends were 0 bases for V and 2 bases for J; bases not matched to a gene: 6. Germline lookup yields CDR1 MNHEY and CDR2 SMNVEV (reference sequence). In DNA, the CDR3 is TGTGCCAGCAGTTTATCTCCGGGACTAGCGGGGGAGACCTACAATGAGCAGTTCTTC. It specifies CASSLSPGLAGETYNEQFF.